This T cell receptor (beta chain) was recorded in a study of brain T cells in children with intractable seizures (dated by TCRdb to the early 2020s). In terms of the full investigation: As a first screen for immune gene transcripts, resected brain tissue from under 70 pediatric epilepsy surgery cases was run on a NanoString immunology panel. Of the approximately twelve selected surgery cases, pre-surgery blood was also sequenced for eight, so four had brain tissue only. On the study overall, not on this receptor specifically: Sequencing depth differed between pre- and post-surgery blood, so clones missing from the pre-surgery sample may reflect undersampling. The patients' HCMV serostatus was not known, and viral specificity was inferred solely from CDR3 sequence similarity.

The germline V gene encodes CDR1 SGHRS and CDR2 YFSETQ. Trimming accounts for 4 bases at V and 9 bases at J, while the number of junction bases matched to no gene is 5. From cysteine to phenylalanine, the CDR3 is 12 amino acids long. Only the CDR3 DNA stays, 36 bases, in frame from base 1. The sample's time point label, in plain terms: blood from clinic visit 5 months post-surgery; TSC patient then seizure free. The surgery cases with the highest brain T cell transcript signatures were chosen for TCR beta chain sequencing of brain tissue, and also of blood when blood was available. Before surgery, the patients had been given at least one anti-epileptic drug. TCR-sequenced patients were children with drug-resistant epilepsy due to tuberous sclerosis complex, focal cortical dysplasia, Rasmussen encephalitis or hemimegalencephaly. Bulk genomic DNA was extracted from unsorted brain tissue and whole blood with the Monarch genomic DNA purification kit.

This clone has just a few counts. Its antigen is not yet known. Per-nucleotide qualities are absent, and no much larger clonotype sits a single base away. The immunoSEQ assay was applied to genomic DNA to generate the TCR beta chain sequences. The paper's processing steps were these. CDR3 sequences that did not begin with the conserved framework cysteine at position 104 were removed by hand. Clonality was calculated as one minus the normalized Shannon's Diversity Index, with values ranging from 0 (maximal diversity) to 1 (oligoclonal). Chi-squared comparison-of-proportions tests were used to check whether the frequency of the same CDR3 differed between samples, for example brain versus blood. Public clonotypes were identified by searching immuneACCESS, and similarity to known antiviral clonotypes was assessed with the VDJdb browser. TCRdb took this table from immuneACCESS and kept in-frame rearrangements with V and J called. Such tables lack part of the clones; where checked against another copy, unresolved V genes explain under half of the gap, and the rest is unexplained. V and J calls and clone size are copied from that table; D and trimming were computed from the DNA. This sample is represented by 300,000 to 400,000 clones; over 90% of them were singletons. The top ten clonotypes cover around 5% of the sample.

Recombination joined TRBV5-1 with TRBJ2-7; 9 bases in the middle match TRBD1. The specimen was peripheral blood, collected approximately 5 months after surgery. The TCR originated in a boy in the first two years of life with tuberous sclerosis and intractable seizures. The CDR3 has the sequence CASSLPGQGQYF. At the DNA level, the sequence is TGCGCCAGCAGCCTCCCGGGACAGGGGCAGTACTTC.